Listed below are T cell receptor beta chains from one sample, sequenced in a study of T cell changes during pregnancy in multiple sclerosis. Assay: immunoSEQ multiplex PCR; the TCRdb copy retains only in-frame clones and omits some. The data contain about 40,000 clones, less than 90% of them singletons. The sample here was CD4+ T cells from peripheral blood mononuclear cells, taken in the second trimester of pregnancy. These receptors were taken from a female donor with multiple sclerosis, enrolled in a pregnancy study. Each CDR3 is given with its conserved first and last residue. The D gene is left open where the match is weak.

>TRBJ2-7|TRBD2|TRBV5-1
CASSSGLAGGQYF
TGCGCCAGCAGCTCGGGACTAGCCGGGGGGCAGTACTTC
>TRBJ1-5|TRBD1|TRBV28
CASSPLDRVDQPQHF
TGTGCCAGCAGTCCCCTTGACAGGGTCGATCAGCCCCAGCATTTT
>TRBJ1-5|TRBD1|TRBV28
CASTGLGGQGGANQPQHF
TGTGCCAGCACCGGACTCGGCGGACAGGGGGGGGCCAATCAGCCCCAGCATTTT
>TRBJ1-1|TRBD1|TRBV18
CASSQDRGTLNTEAFF
TGTGCCAGCTCACAGGACAGGGGGACGTTGAACACTGAAGCTTTCTTT
>TRBJ1-2|.|TRBV4-3
CASSQDFDYGYTF
TGCGCCAGCAGCCAAGATTTCGACTATGGCTACACCTTC
>TRBJ2-2|TRBD2|TRBV2
CASSRLAGGGNTGELFF
TGTGCCAGCAGCCGACTAGCGGGAGGGGGAAACACCGGGGAGCTGTTTTTT
>TRBJ2-2|.|TRBV6-1
CASSEVRGNTGELFF
TGTGCCAGCAGTGAAGTTCGCGGGAACACCGGGGAGCTGTTTTTT
>TRBJ2-5|TRBD2|TRBV6-1
CASSEGGIGETQYF
TGTGCCAGCAGTGAGGGGGGGATTGGAGAGACCCAGTACTTC
>TRBJ2-3|TRBD2|TRBV4-1
CASSQDIQTSALDTQYF
TGCGCCAGCAGCCAAGACATACAGACTAGCGCCTTGGATACGCAGTATTTT
>TRBJ2-1|.|TRBV28
CASRKDIYNEQFF
TGTGCCAGCAGGAAGGACATTTACAATGAGCAGTTCTTC
>TRBJ2-5|TRBD2|TRBV30
CAWNGAGVKETQYF
TGTGCCTGGAACGGGGCGGGAGTCAAAGAGACCCAGTACTTC
>TRBJ2-1|TRBD2|TRBV7-9
CASSRGGTNAYNEQFF
TGTGCCAGCAGCCGGGGAGGGACCAATGCCTACAATGAGCAGTTCTTC